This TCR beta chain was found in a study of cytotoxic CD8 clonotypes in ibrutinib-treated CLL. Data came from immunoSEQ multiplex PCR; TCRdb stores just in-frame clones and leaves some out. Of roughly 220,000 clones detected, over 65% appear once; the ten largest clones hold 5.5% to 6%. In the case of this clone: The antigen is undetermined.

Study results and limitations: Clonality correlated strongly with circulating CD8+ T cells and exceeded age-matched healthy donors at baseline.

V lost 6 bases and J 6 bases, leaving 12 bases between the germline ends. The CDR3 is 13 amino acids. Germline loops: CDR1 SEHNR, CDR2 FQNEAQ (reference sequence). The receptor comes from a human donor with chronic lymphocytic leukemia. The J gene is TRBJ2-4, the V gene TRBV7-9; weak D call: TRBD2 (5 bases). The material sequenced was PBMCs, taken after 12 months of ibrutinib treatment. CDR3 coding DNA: TGTGCCAGCAGTCGAACTAGTTTAAACATTCAGTACTTC. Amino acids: CASSRTSLNIQYF.